The subject of this entry is one TCR beta chain. CDR1 and CDR2 from the germline V gene are LGHDT and YNNKEL (reference sequence). The V gene lost 1 base and the J gene lost 1 base, with 8 bases spanning the gap. The CDR3 has 14 amino acids. The data are from a study of early T cells in non-severe SARS-CoV-2 infection. In TCRdb, the 5' RACE reads were re-called with MiXCR into one record per CDR3 protein. The sample includes some 35,000 distinct CDR3 sequences, around 4% of them seen just once. Sequences were obtained from whole blood. The genes are TRBV3-1 and TRBJ2-7; a possible D gene is TRBD2 (5 bases). The sequence came from an adult who was a healthcare worker with PCR-confirmed SARS-CoV-2 infection or an uninfected control (not recorded which). In nucleotides, the CDR3 is TGTGCCAGCAGCCAAGCACTAGGGTCCTACGAGCAGTACTTC. Protein product: CASSQALGSYEQYF.